This entry lists 9 T cell receptor beta chains sequenced from one sample in a study of regulatory T cells in long-lasting Graves disease. Sequencing libraries for TCR beta were prepared with iRepertoire HTBI primers and Arm-PCR of CDR3 regions. TCRdb independently ran MiXCR on the multiplex PCR reads; one entry per CDR3 protein. The data show a few hundred thousand distinct CDR3 sequences, with around a fifth seen just once and roughly an eighth held by the top ten. Time point given: persistent/refractory GD, antithyroid drugs over 5 years with positive TRAb. Isolated PBMC RNA provided the starting material for the TCR library. The sample was peripheral blood mononuclear cells (PBMCs), taken when the disease was refractory, from a patient treated with antithyroid drugs. Receptors were obtained from a female donor with Graves disease.

This clonotype was observed many times. The chain couples TRBV28 to TRBJ2-4; 10 bases match TRBD2. The germline gives CDR1 MDHEN, CDR2 SYDVKM. The CDR3 sequence is 16 residues long. J was trimmed by 8 bases and V by 11 bases; bases with no gene match: 18. CDR3 region: CACTGQREGRRYIQYF. Written as DNA, the CDR3 is TGTGCCTGCACGGGGCAGCGGGAGGGCCGTAGGTACATTCAGTACTTC.

Written as DNA, the CDR3 is TGCAGTGCTAGGTTCAGGCCGAACACTGAAGCTTTCTTT. It yields the protein CSARFRPNTEAFF. The rearrangement links TRBV20-1 to TRBJ1-1, with D hard to call. Germline-derived CDR1 and CDR2 are DFQATT and SNEGSKA (reference sequence). The CDR3 has 13 residues. The V end was cut by 3 bases, the J end by 1 base, with 9 bases between.

This clonotype was seen only a few times. The V call is TRBV27, the J call TRBJ2-7; D may be TRBD2 (6 bases). Trimming left V 5 bases short and J 3 bases short, with 17 bases between. The length of the CDR3 is 15 residues. Germline CDR1 and CDR2: MNHEY and SMNVEV (reference sequence). CDR3 DNA: TGTGCCAGCAGTCCGCTGGGAGGAGGGATCTACGAGCAGTACTTC. Amino acid sequence: CASSPLGGGIYEQYF.

The genes are TRBV19 and TRBJ2-5; 10 positions match TRBD2. The ends lost 3 bases at V and 5 bases at J; junction bases unmatched: 6. Germline lookup yields CDR1 LNHDA and CDR2 SQIVND (reference sequence). The CDR3 extends over 15 amino acids. CDR3 DNA: TGTGCCAGTAGTATCGCGAGAGCGGGAGGGGAGACCCAGTACTTC. It codes for CASSIARAGGETQYF.

In this sample, this clonotype turned up many times. The DNA for the CDR3 is TGTGCCAGCAGTTCCTGGACAGGGCCAAGCTCTGGGGCCAACGTCCTGACTTTC. Translation: CASSSWTGPSSGANVLTF. The chain employs TRBV28 and TRBJ2-6; 8 bases agree with TRBD1. V shed 4 bases and J 0 bases; nucleotides not matched to a gene: 8. The CDR3 loop spans 18 amino acids. Germline assignment: CDR1 MDHEN and CDR2 SYDVKM.

As to this clonotype: A read error is possible here, since a much larger clone lies one base away. The gene calls are TRBV15 and TRBJ1-6, with D unclear. Germline V gene data show CDR1 as LNHNV and CDR2 as YYDKDF (reference sequence). The CDR3 is 16 residues long. The CDR3 protein is CATSRDPRSYNSPLRF. The CDR3 coding sequence is TGTGCCACCAGCAGAGACCCTCGTAGCTATAATTCACCCCTCCGCTTT.

The V gene is TRBV2, the J gene TRBJ2-2; TRBD1 aligns across 9 bases. The V segment lost 6 bases and the J segment 6 bases; nucleotides outside the gene matches: 11. Germline CDR1 SNHLY, CDR2 FYNNEI. The CDR3 is 16 amino acids. In DNA, the CDR3 is TGTGCCAGCAGCAGAACCGGGACAGGGCTGGCCGGGGAGCTGTTTTTT. It codes for CASSRTGTGLAGELFF. The full variable domain, completed using reference TRBV2 and TRBJ2-2, is EPEVTQTPSHQVTQMGQEVILRCVPISNHLYFYWYRQILGQKVEFLVSFYNNEISEKSEIFDDQFSVERPDGSNFTLKIRSTKLEDSAMYFCASSRTGTGLAGELFFGEGSRLTVL.

The chain joins TRBV9 to TRBJ2-1; D unclear. CDR1 and CDR2 (germline): SGDLS, YYNGEE. The CDR3 is 15 residues long. With 0 bases removed from V and 2 bases from J, the gap between germline ends came to 9 bases. This chain's CDR3 is CASSVASVPYNEQFF. The CDR3 bases are TGTGCCAGCAGCGTAGCCTCTGTGCCCTACAATGAGCAGTTCTTC.

This clonotype showed up just a few times. The rearrangement links TRBV6-1 to TRBJ2-2, with TRBD1 as a possible D gene (5 bases). The CDR3 has 14 amino acids. Germline V gives CDR1 MNHNS, CDR2 SASEGT. V dropped 3 bases and J dropped 7 bases, with 12 bases sitting between them. The CDR3, as DNA: TGTGCCAGCAGTGATCTCCAGGGCGGCGGGGAGCTGTTTTTT. It specifies CASSDLQGGGELFF.